This TCR beta chain was found in a study of neurological immune-mediated disorders. One entry per CDR3 protein results from TCRdb running MiXCR on the 5' RACE reads. Seen here are tens of thousands of distinct CDR3 sequences, 2.5% observed once, and the top ten hold 2.4%. This clonotype was counted many times. The CDR3 runs to 16 residues. The ends were cut back, 2 bases at V and 1 base at J, with 17 bases in the middle. CDR1 and CDR2 (germline): DFQATT, SNEGSKA (reference sequence). Sequencing was performed on PBMCs. The V gene is TRBV20-1, the J gene TRBJ1-1; D is perhaps TRBD1 (5 bases). The receptor comes from a man aged 50-59 years with multiple sclerosis. The CDR3 reads CSARLSRPGENTEAFF. The DNA for the CDR3 is TGCAGTGCTAGACTCTCCAGGCCGGGGGAGAACACTGAAGCTTTCTTT.